This paragraph covers one T cell receptor (beta chain) sequence. Per the authors' pipeline: The assay estimated nucleated cells by amplifying reference gene primers. Only in-frame clones appear in the TCRdb table, and some are missing; sequencing was by immunoSEQ multiplex PCR. Clonal size and the V and J genes are those of that table, whereas D and trimming came from the DNA. The top ten clones hold 3% to 3.5% of a sample with about 160,000 clones, around 84% of them seen once. CDR1 is MDHEN, CDR2 SYDVKM, per germline. The CDR3 runs to 13 residues. Trimming cost V 11 bases and J 0 bases, with 13 bases left between them. This entry comes from a study of blood T cell repertoires in COVID-19. Looking at the study overall: Samples came from the United States, Italy and Spain, spanning acute and convalescent COVID-19. The cDNA or gDNA used as material had been derived from T cells, B-cell-depleted T cells, or PBMCs.

This rearrangement joins TRBV28 to TRBJ1-1, with a possible D match to TRBD1 (5 bases). Sequencing input: peripheral blood. This sequence originates from a human donor with acute or convalescent COVID-19. The donor label of this sample is uncertain. CDR3 sequence reads: CAGGDALNTEAFF. The CDR3 DNA sequence: TGTGCCGGCGGGGACGCGCTGAACACTGAAGCTTTCTTT.